These 28 T cell receptor beta chains came from one sample sequenced in a study of cytomegalovirus exposure and HLA in healthy donors (dated by TCRdb to 2015 to 2018). Libraries came from the immunoSEQ multiplex PCR assay. A mixture of 60 forward primers for TCR Vbeta segments and 13 reverse primers for TCR Jbeta segments was used in the multiplex PCR. TCRdb mirrors the immuneACCESS table, restricted to in-frame sequences. Some clones are absent from its copies; in checked studies, under half trace to an unresolved V gene, and the reason for the others is unknown. The table of this sample itemizes 40,000 to 60,000 clones. The ten largest make up roughly 6.1% of the sample. What was sequenced was PBMCs. The origin of the receptors is a male donor in good health and CMV-seropositive.

The chain uses TRBV11-2 and TRBJ1-2; 7 nucleotides line up with TRBD1. CDR3 size: 15 residues. V was pared by 4 bases and J by 5 bases, with 10 bases of the junction left unmatched. Per germline, CDR1 SGHAT and CDR2 FQNNGV. The CDR3 DNA sequence: TGTGCCAGCAGCTACAGGGGCGAGAACGTTTATGGCTACACCTTC. As protein: CASSYRGENVYGYTF.

The V gene is TRBV2, the J gene TRBJ2-5, with a possible D match to TRBD1 (5 bases). CDR1 is SNHLY, CDR2 FYNNEI, per germline. Trimming removed 2 bases from V and 0 bases from J, with 19 bases in between. This CDR3 has 18 residues. CDR3 sequence (DNA): TGTGCCAGCAGTGAAATAAAGTTTGAGGAGACAGACCAAGAGACCCAGTACTTC. Protein sequence: CASSEIKFEETDQETQYF.

The rearrangement uses TRBV7-9 and TRBJ2-5; 9 positions match TRBD2. The germline CDR1 and CDR2 sequences are SEHNR and FQNEAQ (reference sequence). There are 16 residues in the CDR3. J was trimmed by 2 bases and V by 5 bases; bases with no gene match: 9. The CDR3: CASSPDWAGGQETQYF. CDR3 DNA: TGTGCCAGCAGCCCAGACTGGGCGGGGGGGCAAGAGACCCAGTACTTC. Looking up the rest from reference TRBV7-9 and TRBJ2-5 gives the full variable domain: DTGVSQNPRHKITKRGQNVTFRCDPISEHNRLYWYRQTLGQGPEFLTYFQNEAQLEKSRLLSDRFSAERPKGSFSTLEIQRTEQGDSAMYLCASSPDWAGGQETQYFGPGTRLLVL.

This chain uses TRBV4-3 with TRBJ2-2; the D gene is possibly TRBD2 (5 bases). V lost 3 bases and J 2 bases, leaving 16 bases between the germline ends. The CDR3 contains 17 residues. Germline V CDR1 and CDR2: LGHNA, YSLEER. CDR3 residues: CASSQGPEGSNTGELFF. The CDR3 DNA follows: TGCGCCAGCAGCCAGGGCCCAGAGGGTAGTAACACCGGGGAGCTGTTTTTT.

This rearrangement joins TRBV27 to TRBJ2-5; 7 positions agree with TRBD2. The germline gives CDR1 MNHEY, CDR2 SMNVEV (reference sequence). Germline trimming cut 4 bases from V and 4 bases from J; bases unmatched to any gene: 9. CDR3 length equals 15 residues. CDR3 sequence reads: CASSSARGGLETQYF. CDR3 DNA sequence: TGTGCCAGCAGTTCCGCCCGGGGAGGGCTAGAGACCCAGTACTTC.

This chain links TRBV4-3 with TRBJ2-3; D unclear. The CDR3 sequence is 15 residues long. The V end lost 0 bases, the J end lost 0 bases, and 7 bases lay between the germline ends. Germline V CDR1 and CDR2: LGHNA, YSLEER. DNA for the CDR3: TGCGCCAGCAGCCAAGAGTATTCTAGCACAGATACGCAGTATTTT. Protein product: CASSQEYSSTDTQYF.

The chain joins TRBV19 to TRBJ1-1, with TRBD1 as a possible D gene (5 bases). Looked up from germline, CDR1 is LNHDA and CDR2 is SQIVND (reference sequence). The CDR3 has 13 amino acids. Trimming left V 8 bases short and J 4 bases short, with 14 bases between. CDR3 sequence: CASSSGLATEAFF. As DNA, the CDR3 is TGTGCCAGTTCATCAGGGTTGGCCACTGAAGCTTTCTTT. The full variable domain, completed using reference TRBV19 and TRBJ1-1, is DGGITQSPKYLFRKEGQNVTLSCEQNLNHDAMYWYRQDPGQGLRLIYYSQIVNDFQKGDIAEGYSVSREKKESFPLTVTSAQKNPTAFYLCASSSGLATEAFFGQGTRLTVV.

V and J are TRBV11-2 and TRBJ2-7; 11 nucleotides match TRBD2. After removal of 1 base from V and 6 bases from J, the junction contained 11 bases not matched to a gene. Germline assignment: CDR1 SGHAT and CDR2 FQNNGV. The CDR3 has 17 amino acids. CDR3 amino acids: CASSLGPSGGIGGEQYF. The DNA of the CDR3 is TGTGCCAGCAGCTTAGGTCCTAGCGGGGGGATAGGGGGCGAGCAGTACTTC.

The rearrangement links TRBV30 to TRBJ2-7; a possible D gene is TRBD2 (5 bases). Germline V gene sequence: CDR1 GTSNPN, CDR2 SVGIG (reference sequence). This CDR3 region has 15 residues. The V end lost 1 base, the J end lost 2 bases, and 15 bases lay between the germline ends. Here the CDR3 reads CAWSERVPSTYEQYF. As DNA, the CDR3 is TGTGCCTGGAGTGAAAGGGTACCTAGCACCTACGAGCAGTACTTC.

J is TRBJ2-7 and V is TRBV19, with TRBD2 as a possible D gene (5 bases). V shed 4 bases and J shed 5 bases, with 9 bases lying between them. The germline V gene has CDR1 LNHDA and CDR2 SQIVND (reference sequence). CDR3 size: 12 residues. The DNA for the CDR3 is TGTGCCAGTAGTACCCACGGGGACGAGCAGTACTTC. Its translation is CASSTHGDEQYF. Combining the CDR3 with reference TRBV19 and TRBJ2-7 gives the whole variable domain DGGITQSPKYLFRKEGQNVTLSCEQNLNHDAMYWYRQDPGQGLRLIYYSQIVNDFQKGDIAEGYSVSREKKESFPLTVTSAQKNPTAFYLCASSTHGDEQYFGPGTRLTVT.

The chain links TRBV4-3 to TRBJ1-1; the D gene is possibly TRBD1 (6 bases). V was trimmed by 0 bases and J by 4 bases, leaving 12 bases between them. Germline CDR1 and CDR2: LGHNA and YSLEER. The CDR3 spans 15 residues. Written as DNA, the CDR3 is TGCGCCAGCAGCCAAGAACAGGACAGCCTCACTGAAGCTTTCTTT. The encoded protein is CASSQEQDSLTEAFF.

The CDR3, as DNA: TGTGCCAGCAGTTTTATTGGCCGAGGAACCGGTGAGCAGTTCTTC. Protein product: CASSFIGRGTGEQFF. The chain links TRBV28 to TRBJ2-1; no clear D gene. Germline CDR1 reads MDHEN; CDR2 reads SYDVKM. The ends were cut back, 3 bases at V and 9 bases at J, with 18 bases in the middle. The CDR3 runs to 15 residues.

V is TRBV7-9 and J is TRBJ1-5; D may be TRBD1 (6 bases). V lost 5 bases, J lost 7 bases, and 18 bases lay in between. The germline gives CDR1 SEHNR, CDR2 FQNEAQ (reference sequence). The CDR3 consists of 15 residues. The chain's CDR3 is CASSLDGNRVQPQHF. CDR3 nucleotide sequence: TGTGCCAGCAGCCTAGACGGGAACAGGGTCCAGCCCCAGCATTTT.

The V and J genes are TRBV10-3 and TRBJ1-5; a weak D match, TRBD1 (5 bases). Germline V gene data show CDR1 as ENHRY and CDR2 as SYGVKD. This CDR3 is built from 13 residues. The V and J ends lost 7 bases and 4 bases respectively, with 11 bases between them. The CDR3 DNA sequence: TGTGCCATCACCACCGACAGAAATCAGCCCCAGCATTTT. Its translation is CAITTDRNQPQHF.

This rearrangement joins TRBV5-6 to TRBJ2-7, with TRBD2 identical over 7 bases. V was clipped by 4 bases and J by 2 bases; unmatched bases: 12. The CDR3 runs to 16 residues. Germline V CDR1 and CDR2: SGHDT, YYEEEE. The CDR3 nucleotides are TGTGCCAGCAGCCCGGGACTATCAAACCCCACCTACGAGCAGTACTTC. Protein product: CASSPGLSNPTYEQYF.

V and J are TRBV7-2 and TRBJ2-2; no firm D call. The CDR3 covers 13 residues. Germline V gives CDR1 SGHTA, CDR2 FQGNSA. V lost 4 bases and J 5 bases, leaving 8 bases between the germline ends. Here the CDR3 DNA reads TGTGCCAGCAGCTCCTACAGTACCGGGGAGCTGTTTTTT. Protein product: CASSSYSTGELFF.

The chain recombines TRBV6-5 with TRBJ2-2, with D hard to call. Trimming left V 2 bases short and J 6 bases short, with 4 bases between. Germline CDR1 reads MNHEY; CDR2 reads SVGAGI. This CDR3 contains 12 residues. The CDR3 is CASSYRPGELFF. The CDR3 bases are TGTGCCAGCAGTTACCGTCCCGGGGAGCTGTTTTTT.

V is TRBV4-1 and J is TRBJ2-7, with 7 bases lining up with TRBD2. The CDR3 spans 15 residues. CDR1 and CDR2 from the germline V gene are MGHRA and YSYEKL. The V segment lost 6 bases and the J segment 4 bases; nucleotides outside the gene matches: 12. The CDR3 DNA sequence: TGCGCCAGCAGACCCCATACCGGGGGAGGGTACGAGCAGTACTTC. This codes for CASRPHTGGGYEQYF.

The chain has TRBV6-5 and TRBJ2-7, with D tentatively TRBD1 (5 bases). V was clipped by 6 bases and J by 7 bases, with 19 bases between them. The CDR3 sequence is 14 residues long. CDR1 is MNHEY and CDR2 is SVGAGI in the germline V gene. CDR3 in amino acids: CASRVHRRSLEQYF. CDR3 nucleotides: TGTGCCAGCAGAGTACACAGGAGATCCCTGGAGCAGTACTTC.

This sequence joins TRBV5-5 and TRBJ2-1, with 7 bases identical to TRBD1. Trimming at V came to 3 bases and at J to 10 bases, leaving 7 bases not matched to a gene. Germline lookup yields CDR1 SGHKS and CDR2 YYEKEE (reference sequence). CDR3 length equals 13 residues. For the CDR3, the DNA is TGTGCCAGCAGCTCCTGGGACAGCGGAGAGCAGTTCTTC. This encodes CASSSWDSGEQFF. Full variable domain (rest looked up from reference TRBV5-5 and TRBJ2-1): DAGVTQSPTHLIKTRGQQVTLRCSPISGHKSVSWYQQVLGQGPQFIFQYYEKEERGRGNFPDRFSARQFPNYSSELNVNALLLGDSALYLCASSSWDSGEQFFGPGTRLTVL.

The chain carries TRBV7-8 and TRBJ2-5; D might be TRBD2 (5 bases). This CDR3 spans 15 amino acids. Between the trimmed V and J ends, which lost 4 bases and 5 bases, there was a span of 17 bases. Germline values: CDR1 SGHVS, CDR2 FQNEAQ. The chain's CDR3 is CASSSLGRRGETQYF. The CDR3 bases are TGTGCCAGCAGCTCCCTTGGACGCCGCGGGGAGACCCAGTACTTC.

The chain joins TRBV5-1 to TRBJ1-1, with 9 bases fitting TRBD1. The CDR3 has 13 residues. Germline V gene sequence: CDR1 SGHRS, CDR2 YFSETQ. V shed 7 bases and J 3 bases; nucleotides not matched to a gene: 4. CDR3 residues: CASCRDRDTEAFF. Written as DNA, the CDR3 is TGCGCCAGCTGTCGGGACAGGGACACTGAAGCTTTCTTT.

The chain employs TRBV10-3 and TRBJ2-5, with 7 bases matching TRBD2. The CDR3 is 14 residues long. Germline CDR1 is ENHRY and CDR2 is SYGVKD. With 6 bases clipped from V and 3 bases from J, the junction kept 7 bases outside the gene matches. The CDR3 DNA reads TGTGCCATCAGCCCTAGCGGAGTAGAAGAGACCCAGTACTTC. Translation: CAISPSGVEETQYF.

The rearrangement joins TRBV2 to TRBJ2-1, with D possibly being TRBD1 (6 bases). Germline-derived CDR1 and CDR2 are SNHLY and FYNNEI. The CDR3 totals 13 residues. The CDR3 spells CASGRGLGNEQFF. The CDR3 DNA sequence: TGTGCGTCCGGCAGGGGCCTGGGGAATGAGCAGTTCTTC.

The rearrangement links TRBV4-2 to TRBJ2-1, with TRBD2 matching 11 bases. Germline V lookup: CDR1 LGHNA, CDR2 YNFKEQ. The CDR3 loop spans 17 amino acids. With V trimmed by 4 bases and J by 1 base, 6 bases remained unmatched. The CDR3 loop is CASSPQASGGSYNEQFF. The CDR3 DNA follows: TGTGCCAGCAGCCCCCAGGCTAGCGGGGGGTCCTACAATGAGCAGTTCTTC.

This chain links TRBV7-3 with TRBJ2-3; a possible D gene is TRBD1 (6 bases). Trimming shortened V by 2 bases and J by 1 base, and 10 bases separated the two germline ends. The germline V gene has CDR1 SGHTA and CDR2 FQGTGA. This CDR3 has 15 residues. The chain's CDR3 is CASSLWAGGTDTQYF. DNA for the CDR3: TGTGCCAGCAGCTTATGGGCAGGGGGCACAGATACGCAGTATTTT.

V usage is TRBV19 and J usage is TRBJ1-1; TRBD1 might be the D (6 bases). CDR1 and CDR2 (germline): LNHDA, SQIVND (reference sequence). Trimming removed 7 bases from V and 1 base from J, with 13 bases in between. The CDR3 is made up of 14 amino acids. The CDR3 nucleotides read TGTGCCAGTAAGGAGACAGGCCCGAACACTGAAGCTTTCTTT. Translating gives CASKETGPNTEAFF.

The rearrangement joins TRBV4-1 to TRBJ2-3; 10 nucleotides line up with TRBD1. From germline, CDR1 is MGHRA and CDR2 YSYEKL. Trimming cost V 3 bases and J 4 bases; bases outside gene matches: 7. CDR3 length: 16 residues. The CDR3 is CASSHPRDRGADTQYF. DNA of the CDR3: TGCGCCAGCAGCCACCCCCGGGACAGGGGCGCAGATACGCAGTATTTT.